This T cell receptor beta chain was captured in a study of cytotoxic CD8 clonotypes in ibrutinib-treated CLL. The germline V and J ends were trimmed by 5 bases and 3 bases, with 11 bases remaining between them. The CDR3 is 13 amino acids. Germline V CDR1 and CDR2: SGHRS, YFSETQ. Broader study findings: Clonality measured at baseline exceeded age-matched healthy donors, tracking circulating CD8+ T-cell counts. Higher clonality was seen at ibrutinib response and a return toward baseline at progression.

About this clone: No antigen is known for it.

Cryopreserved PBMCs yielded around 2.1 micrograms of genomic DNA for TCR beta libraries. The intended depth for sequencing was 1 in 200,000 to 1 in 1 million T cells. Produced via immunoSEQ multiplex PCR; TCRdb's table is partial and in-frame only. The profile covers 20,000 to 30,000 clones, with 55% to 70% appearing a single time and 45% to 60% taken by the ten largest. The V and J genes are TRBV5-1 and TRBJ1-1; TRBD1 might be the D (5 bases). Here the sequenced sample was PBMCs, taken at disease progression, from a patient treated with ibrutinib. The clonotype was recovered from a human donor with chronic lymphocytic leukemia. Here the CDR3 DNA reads TGCGCCAGCAGAGTTGAGGGGTACACTGAAGCTTTCTTT. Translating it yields CASRVEGYTEAFF. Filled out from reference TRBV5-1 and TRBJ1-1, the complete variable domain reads KAGVTQTPRYLIKTRGQQVTLSCSPISGHRSVSWYQQTPGQGLQFLFEYFSETQRNKGNFPGRFSGRQFSNSRSEMNVSTLELGDSALYLCASRVEGYTEAFFGQGTRLTVV.